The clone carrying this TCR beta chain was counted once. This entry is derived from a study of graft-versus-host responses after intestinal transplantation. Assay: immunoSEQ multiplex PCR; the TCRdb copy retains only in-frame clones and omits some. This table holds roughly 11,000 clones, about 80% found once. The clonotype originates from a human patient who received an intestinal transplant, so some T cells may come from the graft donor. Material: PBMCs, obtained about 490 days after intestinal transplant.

The CDR3 DNA follows: TGTGCCAGCAGTCGGACAGGGTCTGCAGGTGGCTACACCTTC. This sequence encodes CASSRTGSAGGYTF. The chain has TRBV5-8 and TRBJ1-2, with 8 bases aligning to TRBD1. Trimming at V came to 5 bases and at J to 7 bases, leaving 10 bases not matched to a gene. CDR3 length equals 14 residues. Germline CDR1 SGHTS, CDR2 YDEGEE.